This record concerns one T cell receptor (beta chain) sequence. Authors' data handling: Estimation of nucleated cell counts relied on the amplification of reference gene primers. TCRdb's copy holds only in-frame clones and misses some; the assay was immunoSEQ multiplex PCR. V and J calls and clone size are given by that table; D and trimming were obtained from the DNA. The sample has 400,000 or so clones, around 91% seen once. This specimen comes from a study of blood T cell repertoires in COVID-19. Overall study: COVID-19 samples, acute and convalescent, were from the United States, Italy and Spain. The analysed material was cDNA or gDNA that came from T cells, B-cell-depleted T cells, or PBMCs.

V was shortened by 6 bases and J by 2 bases, with 35 bases between the two germline ends. Germline CDR1 is MNHEY and CDR2 is SMNVEV (reference sequence). The CDR3 length is 22 residues. Seattle enrolled patients during active infection and tracked them longitudinally. The V and J genes are TRBV27 and TRBJ2-1; tentatively, D is TRBD1 (8 bases). The origin of this receptor is a woman between 40 and 55 years old with COVID-19, enrolled during active disease. Specimen: peripheral blood. This chain's CDR3 is CASRDGQGKALAEGGPYNEQFF. CDR3 DNA: TGTGCCAGCAGGGACGGACAGGGAAAAGCTCTAGCGGAAGGTGGACCCTACAATGAGCAGTTCTTC.